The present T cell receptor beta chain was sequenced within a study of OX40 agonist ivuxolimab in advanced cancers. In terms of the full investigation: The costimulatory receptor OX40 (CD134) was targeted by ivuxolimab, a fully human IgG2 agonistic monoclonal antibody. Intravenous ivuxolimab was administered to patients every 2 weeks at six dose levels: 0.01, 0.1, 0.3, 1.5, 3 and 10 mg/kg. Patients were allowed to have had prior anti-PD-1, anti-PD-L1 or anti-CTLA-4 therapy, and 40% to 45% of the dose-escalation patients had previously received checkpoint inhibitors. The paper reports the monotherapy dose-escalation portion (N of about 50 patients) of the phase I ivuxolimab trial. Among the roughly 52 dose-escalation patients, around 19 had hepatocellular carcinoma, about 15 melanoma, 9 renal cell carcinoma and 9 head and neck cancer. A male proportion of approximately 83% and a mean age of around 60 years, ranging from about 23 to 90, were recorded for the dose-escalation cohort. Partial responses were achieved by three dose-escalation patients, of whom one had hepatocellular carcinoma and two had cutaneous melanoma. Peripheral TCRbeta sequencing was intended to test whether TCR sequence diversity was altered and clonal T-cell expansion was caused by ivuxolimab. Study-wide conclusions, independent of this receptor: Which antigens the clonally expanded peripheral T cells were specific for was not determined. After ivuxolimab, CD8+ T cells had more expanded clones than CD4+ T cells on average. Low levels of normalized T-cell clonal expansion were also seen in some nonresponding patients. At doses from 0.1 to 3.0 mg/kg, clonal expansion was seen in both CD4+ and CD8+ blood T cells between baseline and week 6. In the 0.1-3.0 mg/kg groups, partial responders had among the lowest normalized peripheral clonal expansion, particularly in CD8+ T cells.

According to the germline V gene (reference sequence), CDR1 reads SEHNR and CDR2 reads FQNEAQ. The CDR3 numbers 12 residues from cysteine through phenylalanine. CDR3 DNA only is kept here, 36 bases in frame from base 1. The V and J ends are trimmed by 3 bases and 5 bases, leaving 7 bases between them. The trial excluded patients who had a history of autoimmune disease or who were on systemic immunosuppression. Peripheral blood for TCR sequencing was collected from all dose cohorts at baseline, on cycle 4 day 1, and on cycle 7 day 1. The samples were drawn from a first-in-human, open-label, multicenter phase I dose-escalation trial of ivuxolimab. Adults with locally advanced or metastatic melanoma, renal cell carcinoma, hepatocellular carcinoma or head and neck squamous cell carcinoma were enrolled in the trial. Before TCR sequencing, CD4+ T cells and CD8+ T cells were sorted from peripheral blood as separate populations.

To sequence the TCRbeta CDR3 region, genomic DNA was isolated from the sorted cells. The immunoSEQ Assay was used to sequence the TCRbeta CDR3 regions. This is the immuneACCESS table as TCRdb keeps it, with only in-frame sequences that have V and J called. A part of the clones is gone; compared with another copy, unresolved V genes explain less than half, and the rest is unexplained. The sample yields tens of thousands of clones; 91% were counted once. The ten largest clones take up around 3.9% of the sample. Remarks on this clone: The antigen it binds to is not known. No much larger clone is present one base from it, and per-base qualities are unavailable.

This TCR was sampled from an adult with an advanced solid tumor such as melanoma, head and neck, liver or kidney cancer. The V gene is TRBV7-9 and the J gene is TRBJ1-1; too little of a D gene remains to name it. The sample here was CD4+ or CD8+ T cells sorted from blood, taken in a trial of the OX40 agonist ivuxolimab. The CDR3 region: CASSLSATEAFF. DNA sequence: TGTGCCAGCAGCTTGTCCGCTACTGAAGCTTTCTTT.